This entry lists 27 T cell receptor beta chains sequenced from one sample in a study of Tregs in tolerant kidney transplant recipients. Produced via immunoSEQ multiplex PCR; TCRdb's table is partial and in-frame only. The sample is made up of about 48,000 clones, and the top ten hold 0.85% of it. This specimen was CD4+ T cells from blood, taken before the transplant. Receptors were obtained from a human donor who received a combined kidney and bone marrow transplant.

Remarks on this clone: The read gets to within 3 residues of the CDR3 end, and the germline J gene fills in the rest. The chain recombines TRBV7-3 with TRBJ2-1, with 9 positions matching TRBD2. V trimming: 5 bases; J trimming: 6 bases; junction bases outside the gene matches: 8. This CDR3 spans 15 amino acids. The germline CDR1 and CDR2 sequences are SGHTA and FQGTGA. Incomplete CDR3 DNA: TGTGCCAGCAGCCCCGAGGCGGGAGGGGGCAATGAG. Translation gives CASSPEAGGGNE. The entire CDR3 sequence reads CASSPEAGGGNEQFF.

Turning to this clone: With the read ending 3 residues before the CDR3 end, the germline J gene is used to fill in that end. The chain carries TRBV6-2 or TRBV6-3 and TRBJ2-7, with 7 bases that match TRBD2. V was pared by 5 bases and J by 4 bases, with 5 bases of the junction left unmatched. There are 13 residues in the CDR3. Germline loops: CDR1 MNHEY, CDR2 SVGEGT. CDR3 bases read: TGTGCCAGCAGTCGGGGGGAACTATACGAG. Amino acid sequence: CASSRGELYE. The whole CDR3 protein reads CASSRGELYEQYF.

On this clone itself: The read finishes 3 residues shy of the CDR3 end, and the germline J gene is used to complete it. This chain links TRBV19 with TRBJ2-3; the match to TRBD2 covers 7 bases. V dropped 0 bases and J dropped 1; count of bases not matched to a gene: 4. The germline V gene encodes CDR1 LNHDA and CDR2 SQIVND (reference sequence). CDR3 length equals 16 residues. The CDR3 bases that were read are TGTGCCAGTAGTATAGATGCTAGCGGAGGCACAGATACG. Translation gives CASSIDASGGTDT. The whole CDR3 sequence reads CASSIDASGGTDTQYF.

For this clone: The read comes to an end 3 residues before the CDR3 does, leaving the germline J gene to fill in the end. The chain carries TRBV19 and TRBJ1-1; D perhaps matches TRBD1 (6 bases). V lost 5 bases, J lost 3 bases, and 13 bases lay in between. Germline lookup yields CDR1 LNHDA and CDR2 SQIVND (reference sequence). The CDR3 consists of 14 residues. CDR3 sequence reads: CASSLQGWDTEAFF. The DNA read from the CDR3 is TGTGCCAGTAGTTTACAGGGATGGGACACTGAA.

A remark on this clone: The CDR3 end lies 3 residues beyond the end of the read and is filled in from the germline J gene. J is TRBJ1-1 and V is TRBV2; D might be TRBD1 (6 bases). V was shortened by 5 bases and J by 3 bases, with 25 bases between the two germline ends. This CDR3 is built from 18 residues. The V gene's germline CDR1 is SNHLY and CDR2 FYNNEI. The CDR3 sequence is CASSKIPTGIGGDTEAFF. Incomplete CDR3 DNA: TGTGCCAGCAGTAAAATCCCAACAGGGATTGGCGGAGACACTGAA.

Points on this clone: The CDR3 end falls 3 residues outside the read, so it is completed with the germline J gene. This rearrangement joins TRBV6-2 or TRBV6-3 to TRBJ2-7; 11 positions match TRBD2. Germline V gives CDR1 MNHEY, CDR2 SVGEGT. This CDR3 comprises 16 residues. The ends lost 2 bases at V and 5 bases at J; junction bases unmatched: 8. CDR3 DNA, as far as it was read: TGTGCCAGCAGTTACCAACCTCCTAGCGGGAGGCACGAG. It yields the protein CASSYQPPSGRHE. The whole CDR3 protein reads CASSYQPPSGRHEQYF.

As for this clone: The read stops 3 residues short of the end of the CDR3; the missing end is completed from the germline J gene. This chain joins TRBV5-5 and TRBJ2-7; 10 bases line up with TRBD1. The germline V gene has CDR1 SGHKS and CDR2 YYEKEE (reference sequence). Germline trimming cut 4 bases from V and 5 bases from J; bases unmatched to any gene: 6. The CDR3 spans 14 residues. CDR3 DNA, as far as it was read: TGTGCCAGCAGCAACCGGGACAGGGGTGACGAG. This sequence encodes CASSNRDRGDE. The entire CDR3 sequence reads CASSNRDRGDEQYF.

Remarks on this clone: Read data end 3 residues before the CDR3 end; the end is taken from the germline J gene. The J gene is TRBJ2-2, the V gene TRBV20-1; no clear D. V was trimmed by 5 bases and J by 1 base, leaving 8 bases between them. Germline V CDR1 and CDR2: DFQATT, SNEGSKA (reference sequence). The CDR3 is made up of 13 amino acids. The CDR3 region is CSAEPGNTGELFF. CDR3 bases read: TGCAGTGCTGAGCCCGGGAACACCGGGGAG.

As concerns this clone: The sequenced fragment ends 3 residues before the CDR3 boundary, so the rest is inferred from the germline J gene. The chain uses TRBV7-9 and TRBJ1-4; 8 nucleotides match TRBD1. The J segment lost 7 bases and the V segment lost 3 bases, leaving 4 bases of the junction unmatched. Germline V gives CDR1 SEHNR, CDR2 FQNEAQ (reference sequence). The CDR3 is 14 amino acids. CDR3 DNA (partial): TGTGCCAGCAGCTTCGGACAGGGTGGTGAAAAA. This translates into CASSFGQGGEK. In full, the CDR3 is CASSFGQGGEKLFF.

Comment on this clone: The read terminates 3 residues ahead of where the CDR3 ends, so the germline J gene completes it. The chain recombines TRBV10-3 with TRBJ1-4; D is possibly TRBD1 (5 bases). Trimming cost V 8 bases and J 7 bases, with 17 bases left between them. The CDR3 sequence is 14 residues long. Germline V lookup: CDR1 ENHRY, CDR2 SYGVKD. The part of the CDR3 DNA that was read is TGTGCCATCGGGTCGACCCGGGGGTCTGAAAAA. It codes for CAIGSTRGSEK. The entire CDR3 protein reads CAIGSTRGSEKLFF.

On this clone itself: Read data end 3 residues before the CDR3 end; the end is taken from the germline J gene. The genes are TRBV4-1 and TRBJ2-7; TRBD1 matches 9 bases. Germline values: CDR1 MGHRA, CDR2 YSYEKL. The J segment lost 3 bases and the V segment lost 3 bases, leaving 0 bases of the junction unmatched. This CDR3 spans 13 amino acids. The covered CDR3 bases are TGCGCCAGCAGCCAGACAGGGGGCTACGAG. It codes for CASSQTGGYE. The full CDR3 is CASSQTGGYEQYF.

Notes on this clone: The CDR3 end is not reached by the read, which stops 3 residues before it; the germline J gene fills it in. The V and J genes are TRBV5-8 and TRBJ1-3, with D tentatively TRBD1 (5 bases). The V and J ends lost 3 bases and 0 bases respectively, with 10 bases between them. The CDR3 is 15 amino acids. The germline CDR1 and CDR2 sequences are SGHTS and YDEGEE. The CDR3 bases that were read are TGTGCCAGCAGCTACAGGTTGAGCTCTGGAAACACC. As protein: CASSYRLSSGNT. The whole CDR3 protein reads CASSYRLSSGNTIYF.

CDR3 residues: CASSIWTGYEQYF. The CDR3 DNA, read in part, is TGTGCCAGTAGTATTTGGACAGGGTACGAG. The chain carries TRBV19 and TRBJ2-7, with TRBD1 matching over 8 bases. The read ends 3 residues shy of where the CDR3 ends; the end is completed using the germline J gene. Germline V CDR1 and CDR2: LNHDA, SQIVND (reference sequence). V was clipped by 3 bases and J by 4 bases; unmatched bases: 2. The CDR3 has 13 amino acids.

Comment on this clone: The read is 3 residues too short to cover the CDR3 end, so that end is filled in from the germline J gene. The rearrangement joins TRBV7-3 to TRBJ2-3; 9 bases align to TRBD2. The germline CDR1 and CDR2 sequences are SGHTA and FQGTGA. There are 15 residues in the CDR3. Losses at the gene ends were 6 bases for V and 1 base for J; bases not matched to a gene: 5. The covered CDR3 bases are TGTGCCAGCAGACAAGCGGGGGGCGGCACAGATACG. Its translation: CASRQAGGGTDT. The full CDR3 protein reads CASRQAGGGTDTQYF.

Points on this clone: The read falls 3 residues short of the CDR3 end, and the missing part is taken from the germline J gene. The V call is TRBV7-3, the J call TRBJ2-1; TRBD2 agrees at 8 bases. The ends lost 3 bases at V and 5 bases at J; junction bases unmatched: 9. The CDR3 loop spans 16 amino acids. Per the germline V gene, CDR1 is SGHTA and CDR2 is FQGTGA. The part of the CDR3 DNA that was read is TGTGCCAGCAGCTTGTTCGGGACTAGAAGGGACAATGAG. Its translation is CASSLFGTRRDNE. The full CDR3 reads CASSLFGTRRDNEQFF.

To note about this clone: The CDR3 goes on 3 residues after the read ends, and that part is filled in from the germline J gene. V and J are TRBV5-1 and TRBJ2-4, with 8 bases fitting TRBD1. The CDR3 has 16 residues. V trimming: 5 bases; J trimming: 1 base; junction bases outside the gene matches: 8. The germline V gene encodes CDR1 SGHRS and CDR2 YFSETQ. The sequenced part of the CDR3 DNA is TGCGCCAGCAGGATTTCAGGGGGCTTGGCCAAAAACATT. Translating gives CASRISGGLAKNI. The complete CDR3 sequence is CASRISGGLAKNIQYF.

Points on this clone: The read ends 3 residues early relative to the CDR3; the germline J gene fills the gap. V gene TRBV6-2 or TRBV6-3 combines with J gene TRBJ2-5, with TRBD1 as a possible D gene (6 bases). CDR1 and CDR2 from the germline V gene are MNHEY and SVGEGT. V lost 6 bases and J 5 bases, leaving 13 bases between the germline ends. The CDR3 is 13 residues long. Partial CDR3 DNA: TGTGCCAGCAGGCTTACAGGGCTGGAGACC. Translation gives CASRLTGLET. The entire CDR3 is CASRLTGLETQYF.

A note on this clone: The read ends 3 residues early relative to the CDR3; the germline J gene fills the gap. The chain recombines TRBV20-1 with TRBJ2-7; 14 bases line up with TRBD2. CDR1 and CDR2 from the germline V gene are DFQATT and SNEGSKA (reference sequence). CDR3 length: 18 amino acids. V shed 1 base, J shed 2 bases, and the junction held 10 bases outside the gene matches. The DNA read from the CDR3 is TGCAGTGCTAGAGTCCTACTAGGACTAGCGGGAGGAGCCTACGAG. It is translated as CSARVLLGLAGGAYE. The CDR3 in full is CSARVLLGLAGGAYEQYF.

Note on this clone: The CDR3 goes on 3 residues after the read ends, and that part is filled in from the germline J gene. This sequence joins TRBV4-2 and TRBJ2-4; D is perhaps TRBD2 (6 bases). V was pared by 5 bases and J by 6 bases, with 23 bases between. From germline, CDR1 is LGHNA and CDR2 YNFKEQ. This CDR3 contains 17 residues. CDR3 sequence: CASSEGLRTVYLNIQYF. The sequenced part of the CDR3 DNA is TGTGCCAGCAGCGAAGGACTAAGGACTGTATACTTAAACATT.

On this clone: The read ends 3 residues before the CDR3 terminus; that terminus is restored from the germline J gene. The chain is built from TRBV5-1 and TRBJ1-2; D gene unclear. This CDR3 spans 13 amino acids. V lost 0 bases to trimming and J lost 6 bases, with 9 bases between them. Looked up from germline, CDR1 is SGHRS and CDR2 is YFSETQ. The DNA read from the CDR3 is TGCGCCAGCAGCTTGGAGGGTGATAATGGC. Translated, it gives CASSLEGDNG. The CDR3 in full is CASSLEGDNGYTF.

CDR3 DNA, as far as it was read: TGTGCCAGCAGCCAAGACCCACCGGGACTAGGACGGGGTGAG. As protein: CASSQDPPGLGRGE. The full CDR3 reads CASSQDPPGLGRGEQFF. V usage is TRBV14 and J usage is TRBJ2-1; 8 nucleotides match TRBD2. The read halts 3 residues ahead of the CDR3 end, with the missing end drawn from the germline J gene. Germline V gives CDR1 SGHDN, CDR2 FVKESK. The CDR3 is 17 residues long. J gave up 9 bases and V 0 bases, and 13 bases lay outside the gene matches.

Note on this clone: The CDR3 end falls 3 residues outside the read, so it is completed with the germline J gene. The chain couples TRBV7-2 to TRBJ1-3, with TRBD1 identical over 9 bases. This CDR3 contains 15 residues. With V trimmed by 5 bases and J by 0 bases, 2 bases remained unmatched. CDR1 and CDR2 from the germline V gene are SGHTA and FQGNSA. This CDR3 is CASSRGQGSGNTIYF. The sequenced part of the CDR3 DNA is TGTGCCAGCAGCAGGGGACAGGGCTCTGGAAACACC.

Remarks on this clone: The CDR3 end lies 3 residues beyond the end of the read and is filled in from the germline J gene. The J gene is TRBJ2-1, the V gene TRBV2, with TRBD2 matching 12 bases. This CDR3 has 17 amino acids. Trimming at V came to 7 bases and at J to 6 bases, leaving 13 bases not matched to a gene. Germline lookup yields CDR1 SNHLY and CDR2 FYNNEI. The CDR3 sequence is CASKDRLAGVVGNEQFF. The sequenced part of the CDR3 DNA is TGTGCCAGCAAGGATCGACTAGCGGGAGTTGTAGGCAATGAG.

The CDR3 protein is CASNPVDRGNTGELFF. The sequenced CDR3 bases are TGTGCCAGTAACCCCGTTGACAGGGGGAACACCGGGGAG. The V and J genes are TRBV19 and TRBJ2-2, with 8 nucleotides matching TRBD1. The CDR3 extends 3 residues past the end of the read, so its final part is completed from the germline J gene. CDR1 is LNHDA and CDR2 is SQIVND in the germline V gene (reference sequence). The ends lost 7 bases at V and 1 base at J; junction bases unmatched: 8. This CDR3 has 16 residues. The whole variable domain, remainder taken from reference TRBV19 and TRBJ2-2, is DGGITQSPKYLFRKEGQNVTLSCEQNLNHDAMYWYRQDPGQGLRLIYYSQIVNDFQKGDIAEGYSVSREKKESFPLTVTSAQKNPTAFYLCASNPVDRGNTGELFFGEGSRLTVL.

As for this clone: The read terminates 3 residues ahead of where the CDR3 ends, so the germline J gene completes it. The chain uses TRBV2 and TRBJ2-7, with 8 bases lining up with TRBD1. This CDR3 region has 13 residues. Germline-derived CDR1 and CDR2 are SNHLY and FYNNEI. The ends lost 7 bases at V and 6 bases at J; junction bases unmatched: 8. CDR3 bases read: TGTGCCAGCACGAGGACAGGGCCCCTCGAG. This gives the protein CASTRTGPLE. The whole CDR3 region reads CASTRTGPLEQYF.

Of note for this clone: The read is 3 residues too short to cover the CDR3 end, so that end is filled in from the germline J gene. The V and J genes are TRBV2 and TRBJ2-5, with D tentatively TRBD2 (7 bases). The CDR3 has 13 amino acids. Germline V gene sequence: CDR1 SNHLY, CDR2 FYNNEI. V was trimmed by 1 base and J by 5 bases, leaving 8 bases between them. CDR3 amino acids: CASSEEGGETQYF. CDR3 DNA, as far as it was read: TGTGCCAGCAGTGAAGAGGGGGGGGAGACC.

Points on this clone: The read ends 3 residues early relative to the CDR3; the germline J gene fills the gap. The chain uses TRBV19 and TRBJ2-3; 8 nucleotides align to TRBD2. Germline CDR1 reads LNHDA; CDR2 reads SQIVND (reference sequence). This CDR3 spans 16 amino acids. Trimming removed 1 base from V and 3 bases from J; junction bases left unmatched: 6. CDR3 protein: CASSIGLGGGTDTQYF. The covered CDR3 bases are TGTGCCAGTAGTATAGGTCTAGGCGGGGGGACAGATACG. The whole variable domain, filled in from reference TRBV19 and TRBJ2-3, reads DGGITQSPKYLFRKEGQNVTLSCEQNLNHDAMYWYRQDPGQGLRLIYYSQIVNDFQKGDIAEGYSVSREKKESFPLTVTSAQKNPTAFYLCASSIGLGGGTDTQYFGPGTRLTVL.